This T cell receptor beta chain was captured by sequencing in a study of vaccination and CD4 T cells after COVID-19. Study details: Under 10 convalescent cases were mild and one was severe, and all had been SARS-CoV-2 positive by nasal swab PCR. In culture, cells were exposed to overlapping spike peptides from SARS-CoV-2, HCoV-NL63, HCoV-OC43 and HCoV-229E. Findings and limits, study-wide: Of the reactive clones in convalescent patients, a median around 90% showed up only post-vaccination. Spike mono-reactivity applied to 304 of 307 vaccine-specific clones detected in convalescent patients.

V was pared by 4 bases and J by 5 bases, with 11 bases between. The CDR3 is made up of 13 amino acids. Germline loops: CDR1 SGHAT, CDR2 FQNNGV. As regards this clonotype: The antigen remains undetermined.

The Oncomine TCR Beta short-read assay sequenced DNA from cultured CD4+ T cells. MiXCR was run by TCRdb on the PCR reads, yielding one entry per CDR3 protein. The table includes around 15,000 distinct CDR3 sequences, about 53% detected once. Documented treatment: roughly ten-day PBMC culture with coronavirus spike peptide pools or control peptides (ViraFEST assay). The source of this sequence is a human donor who had recovered from COVID-19. The sample here was CD4+ T cells from blood, cultured in vitro, taken before SARS-CoV-2 vaccination. The V gene is TRBV11-2, the J gene TRBJ2-5; D gene uncertain. The chain's CDR3 is CASSSLVSETQYF. As DNA, the CDR3 is TGTGCCAGCAGCTCCTTAGTGAGTGAGACCCAGTACTTC.